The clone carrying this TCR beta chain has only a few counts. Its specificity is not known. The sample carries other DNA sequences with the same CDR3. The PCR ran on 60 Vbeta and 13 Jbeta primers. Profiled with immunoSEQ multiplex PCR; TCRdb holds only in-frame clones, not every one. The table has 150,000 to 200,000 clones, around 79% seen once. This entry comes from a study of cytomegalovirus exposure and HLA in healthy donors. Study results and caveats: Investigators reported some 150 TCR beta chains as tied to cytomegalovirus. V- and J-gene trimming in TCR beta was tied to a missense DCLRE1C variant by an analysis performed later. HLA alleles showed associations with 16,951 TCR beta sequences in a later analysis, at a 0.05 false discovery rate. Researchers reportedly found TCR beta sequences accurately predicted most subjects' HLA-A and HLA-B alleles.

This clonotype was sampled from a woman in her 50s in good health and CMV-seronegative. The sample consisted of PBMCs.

The CDR3: CASSLSGGTEAFF. In DNA form, the CDR3 reads TGCGCCAGCAGCTTATCGGGAGGAACTGAAGCTTTCTTT. The chain employs TRBV5-1 and TRBJ1-1, with D unclear. The CDR3 loop spans 13 amino acids. V was cut by 2 bases and J by 5 bases, with 10 bases left in between. Germline V gene data show CDR1 as SGHRS and CDR2 as YFSETQ.